The entry below gives a single T cell receptor beta chain sequence along with its context. The antigen is undetermined. The source of the sample is a study of cytotoxic CD8 clonotypes in ibrutinib-treated CLL. In the study overall: The subjects consisted of 11 relapsed/refractory and fewer than 16 treatment-naive individuals, with approximately 18 IGHV unmutated. Study-level results: Public clonotypes showed up rarely, and on treatment they shrank or held steady.

The CDR3 sequence is 16 residues long. Trimming stripped 0 bases from V and 3 bases from J, with 13 bases between. Germline assignment: CDR1 SGHRS and CDR2 YFSETQ. Sequenced by immunoSEQ multiplex PCR; TCRdb stores in-frame clones only, minus some. Here the sample spans about 92,000 clones, around 77% being singletons. The sequence was collected from a human donor with chronic lymphocytic leukemia. The specimen was PBMCs, collected after 24 months of ibrutinib treatment. V is TRBV5-1 and J is TRBJ1-3; unclear D gene. CDR3 DNA sequence: TGCGCCAGCAGCTTGGTTGAAGGGCTTCGTGGAAACACCATATATTTT. Residues: CASSLVEGLRGNTIYF. Combining the CDR3 with reference TRBV5-1 and TRBJ1-3 gives the whole variable domain KAGVTQTPRYLIKTRGQQVTLSCSPISGHRSVSWYQQTPGQGLQFLFEYFSETQRNKGNFPGRFSGRQFSNSRSEMNVSTLELGDSALYLCASSLVEGLRGNTIYFGEGSWLTVV.